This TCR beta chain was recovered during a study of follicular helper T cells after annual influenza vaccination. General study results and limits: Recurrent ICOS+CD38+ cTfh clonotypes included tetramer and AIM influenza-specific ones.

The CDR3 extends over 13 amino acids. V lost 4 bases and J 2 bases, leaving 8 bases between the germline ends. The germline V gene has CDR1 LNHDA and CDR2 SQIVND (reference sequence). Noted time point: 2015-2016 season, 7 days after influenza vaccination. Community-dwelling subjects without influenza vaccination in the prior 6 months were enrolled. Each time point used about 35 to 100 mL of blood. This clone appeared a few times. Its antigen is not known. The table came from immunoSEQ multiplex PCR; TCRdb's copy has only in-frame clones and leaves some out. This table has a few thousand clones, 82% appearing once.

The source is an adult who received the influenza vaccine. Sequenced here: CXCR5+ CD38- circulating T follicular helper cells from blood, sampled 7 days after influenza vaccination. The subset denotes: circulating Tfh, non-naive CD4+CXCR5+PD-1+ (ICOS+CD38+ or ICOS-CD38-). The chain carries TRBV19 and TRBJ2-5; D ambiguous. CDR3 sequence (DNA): TGTGCCAGTAGTAGCGGATTTCAAGAGACCCAGTACTTC. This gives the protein CASSSGFQETQYF.